Listed here are 18 T cell receptor beta chains from one sample, sequenced in a study of cytomegalovirus exposure and HLA in healthy donors. Primers included in the PCR were 60 Vbeta and 13 Jbeta primers. Assay used: immunoSEQ multiplex PCR; TCRdb lists only in-frame clones, some missing. The sample consists of some 140,000 clones, 80% of them appearing once. The sequencing sample was made of PBMCs. Receptor source: a man younger than 45 in good health and CMV-seronegative.

This rearrangement joins TRBV5-8 to TRBJ1-2, with D perhaps matching TRBD1 (6 bases). The CDR3 is 15 residues long. Germline CDR1 SGHTS, CDR2 YDEGEE. V was pared by 4 bases and J by 6 bases, with 19 bases between. CDR3: CASSLGQSIVDGYTF. As DNA, the CDR3 is TGTGCCAGCAGCCTTGGACAGTCGATCGTTGATGGCTACACCTTC.

The chain employs TRBV13 and TRBJ1-2; a possible D gene is TRBD1 (5 bases). The germline gives CDR1 PRHDT, CDR2 FYEKMQ (reference sequence). This CDR3 is 17 amino acids long. Trimming took off 4 bases at V and 5 bases at J, with 23 bases between the two ends. This CDR3 reads CASSSPGGKSLGYGYTF. CDR3 nucleotide sequence: TGTGCCAGCAGCTCCCCGGGGGGGAAGTCCCTAGGGTATGGCTACACCTTC.

The chain combines TRBV9 with TRBJ2-7, with TRBD2 matching over 9 bases. The V gene end was trimmed by 0 bases and the J gene end by 4 bases; junction bases not matched to a gene: 5. CDR3 length equals 15 residues. Germline V gene data show CDR1 as SGDLS and CDR2 as YYNGEE. CDR3 loop: CASSVDPSGTYEQYF. CDR3 bases: TGTGCCAGCAGCGTAGATCCTAGCGGGACGTACGAGCAGTACTTC.

The V call is TRBV6-1, the J call TRBJ1-2, with a tentative D call TRBD1 (6 bases). V lost 6 bases and J lost 3, with 17 bases in between. The germline CDR1 and CDR2 sequences are MNHNS and SASEGT. The CDR3 length is 15 residues. The CDR3 coding sequence is TGTGCCAGCAGGGATAACAGGGTAGAAGACTATGGCTACACCTTC. Encoded protein: CASRDNRVEDYGYTF.

The gene calls are TRBV11-2 and TRBJ1-3, with D tentatively TRBD1 (5 bases). Germline values: CDR1 SGHAT, CDR2 FQNNGV. The CDR3 runs 17 residues. Trimming left V 1 base short and J 2 bases short, with 15 bases between. CDR3 sequence (DNA): TGTGCCAGCAGCTTAGTGCCAGGGCAGAAAGCTGGAAACACCATATATTTT. Amino acid sequence: CASSLVPGQKAGNTIYF.

The J gene is TRBJ2-5, the V gene TRBV5-4; 12 positions match TRBD2. The J call could be wrong; TRBJ2-7 is a better fit for the DNA end. CDR1 is SGHNT, CDR2 YYREEE, per germline (reference sequence). CDR3 length: 14 residues. In DNA form, the CDR3 reads TGTGCCAGCAGCTTGGCTAGCGGGAGGGACGAGCAGTACTTC. Translating it yields CASSLASGRDEQYF.

The rearrangement links TRBV9 to TRBJ2-1; maybe TRBD2 (6 bases). Germline CDR1 and CDR2: SGDLS and YYNGEE. The CDR3 totals 15 residues. Trimming left V 0 bases short and J 3 bases short, with 10 bases between. The DNA of the CDR3 is TGTGCCAGCAGCGTAGCTAGGACTAACTACAATGAGCAGTTCTTC. Translation gives CASSVARTNYNEQFF. Supplemented by reference TRBV9 and TRBJ2-1, the full variable domain reads DSGVTQTPKHLITATGQRVTLRCSPRSGDLSVYWYQQSLDQGLQFLIQYYNGEERAKGNILERFSAQQFPDLHSELNLSSLELGDSALYFCASSVARTNYNEQFFGPGTRLTVL.

The rearrangement uses TRBV15 and TRBJ2-1; 8 nucleotides agree with TRBD2. Germline trimming cut 0 bases from V and 5 bases from J; bases unmatched to any gene: 15. The germline CDR1 and CDR2 sequences are LNHNV and YYDKDF (reference sequence). The CDR3 length is 19 residues. The CDR3 protein is CATSRDLASGPYHHNEQFF. The CDR3 DNA follows: TGTGCCACCAGCAGAGATCTGGCTAGCGGGCCCTACCACCACAATGAGCAGTTCTTC.

This clone was seen a few times. The chain employs TRBV21-1 and TRBJ2-5; the DNA was not used to check the table's D call, TRBD2. TRBV21-1 is noted as a pseudogene. The CDR3 is 18 amino acids. CDR3 nucleotide sequence: TGTGCCAGCAGCAAATCCCATTCCACTAGCGTTTGTTGGGAGACCCAGTACTTC. This encodes CASSKSHSTSVCWETQYF.

V and J are TRBV7-2 and TRBJ1-2; D is unresolved. The V and J ends lost 6 bases and 4 bases respectively, with 15 bases between them. This CDR3 contains 14 residues. The germline CDR1 and CDR2 sequences are SGHTA and FQGNSA. The CDR3 loop is CASRGDVRGYGYTF. Written as DNA, the CDR3 is TGTGCCAGCAGGGGTGATGTCCGGGGCTATGGCTACACCTTC. The full variable domain, rest sourced from reference TRBV7-2 and TRBJ1-2, is GAGVSQSPSNKVTEKGKDVELRCDPISGHTALYWYRQSLGQGLEFLIYFQGNSAPDKSGLPSDRFSAERTGGSVSTLTIQRTQQEDSAVYLCASRGDVRGYGYTFGSGTRLTVV.

The chain carries TRBV9 and TRBJ2-7, with 8 positions matching TRBD2. Germline lookup yields CDR1 SGDLS and CDR2 YYNGEE. The ends lost 0 bases at V and 7 bases at J; junction bases unmatched: 9. The CDR3 has 15 residues. DNA of the CDR3: TGTGCCAGCAGCGTAGCCGGGAGGGCCCTTCTGGAGCAGTACTTC. Translating gives CASSVAGRALLEQYF. Full variable domain (missing parts from reference TRBV9 and TRBJ2-7): DSGVTQTPKHLITATGQRVTLRCSPRSGDLSVYWYQQSLDQGLQFLIQYYNGEERAKGNILERFSAQQFPDLHSELNLSSLELGDSALYFCASSVAGRALLEQYFGPGTRLTVT.

The sample holds one count of this clone. This chain links TRBV6-5 with TRBJ2-2; D gene ambiguous. The CDR3 has 14 amino acids. V was pared by 4 bases and J by 9 bases, with 15 bases between. Germline-derived CDR1 and CDR2 are MNHEY and SVGAGI. The CDR3 region has the DNA TGTGCCAGCAGTTCCTCGAGATCGAAGCGGGAGCTGTTTTTT. As protein: CASSSSRSKRELFF.

The V and J genes are TRBV19 and TRBJ2-7; 7 positions match TRBD2. This CDR3 has 13 amino acids. Germline V gene data show CDR1 as LNHDA and CDR2 as SQIVND (reference sequence). J was trimmed by 4 bases and V by 5 bases; bases with no gene match: 5. As DNA, the CDR3 is TGTGCCAGTAGTTCCCCGGGACTATACGAGCAGTACTTC. Protein product: CASSSPGLYEQYF.

The rearrangement joins TRBV29-1 to TRBJ2-1; 11 bases are shared with TRBD2. Losses at the gene ends were 7 bases for V and 5 bases for J; bases not matched to a gene: 4. From germline, CDR1 is SQVTM and CDR2 ANQGSEA. This CDR3 region has 13 residues. The CDR3: CSGPGLADNEQFF. CDR3 sequence (DNA): TGCAGCGGTCCGGGACTAGCGGACAATGAGCAGTTCTTC.

The genes are TRBV28 and TRBJ2-1, with TRBD2 matching over 13 bases. Germline lookup yields CDR1 MDHEN and CDR2 SYDVKM. V lost 4 bases to trimming and J lost 2 bases; unmatched junction nucleotides: 2. There are 16 residues in the CDR3. The CDR3 DNA reads as TGTGCCAGCAGTTCGGGACTAGCGGGACCCTACAATGAGCAGTTCTTC. This gives the protein CASSSGLAGPYNEQFF.

This chain uses TRBV6-5 with TRBJ1-2; possibly TRBD1 for D (6 bases). The V end was cut by 4 bases, the J end by 8 bases, with 14 bases between. The length of the CDR3 is 13 residues. Germline V gene sequence: CDR1 MNHEY, CDR2 SVGAGI. The CDR3: CASSSQRGRGYTF. The CDR3, as DNA: TGTGCCAGCAGTTCCCAGAGGGGGAGAGGCTACACCTTC.

The genes are TRBV14 and TRBJ2-7; 12 positions agree with TRBD2. The CDR3 loop spans 18 amino acids. In germline, CDR1 is SGHDN, CDR2 FVKESK. V lost 0 bases and J lost 6; bases outside the gene matches: 12. The CDR3 loop reads CASSQDTTSGRGSPEQYF. CDR3 bases: TGTGCCAGCAGCCAAGATACGACTAGCGGGAGAGGTAGTCCCGAGCAGTACTTC.

This chain's CDR3 is CASRVAGAVKNIQYF. DNA for the CDR3: TGTGCCAGCAGAGTAGCGGGAGCGGTCAAAAACATTCAGTACTTC. This chain links TRBV2 with TRBJ2-4; 9 nucleotides match TRBD2. The V gene end was trimmed by 6 bases and the J gene end by 3 bases; junction bases not matched to a gene: 6. CDR3 length: 15 residues. Germline V gives CDR1 SNHLY, CDR2 FYNNEI. Complete variable domain (other parts from reference TRBV2 and TRBJ2-4): EPEVTQTPSHQVTQMGQEVILRCVPISNHLYFYWYRQILGQKVEFLVSFYNNEISEKSEIFDDQFSVERPDGSNFTLKIRSTKLEDSAMYFCASRVAGAVKNIQYFGAGTRLSVL.